This passage covers 22 T cell receptor beta chains from one sample sequenced in a study of blood T cell repertoires in COVID-19. TCRdb's copy holds only in-frame clones and misses some; the assay was immunoSEQ multiplex PCR. The sample includes a few hundred thousand clones, 84% of them seen just once. The sequenced material came from peripheral blood. The receptors here all came from a woman in her thirties or forties who had recovered from COVID-19.

This sequence joins TRBV18 and TRBJ1-2; D unclear. The germline V and J ends were trimmed by 3 bases and 7 bases, with 15 bases remaining between them. There are 14 residues in the CDR3. Germline V gene sequence: CDR1 KGHSH, CDR2 LQKENI. The CDR3 DNA is TGTGCCAGCTCACCCGTGGTATCGGGAAGTGGCTACACCTTC. Its translation: CASSPVVSGSGYTF.

This chain connects TRBV29-1 to TRBJ2-3, with D tentatively TRBD1 (5 bases). Germline lookup yields CDR1 SQVTM and CDR2 ANQGSEA. The CDR3 is made up of 12 amino acids. V lost 2 bases, J lost 6 bases, and 9 bases lay in between. The CDR3 loop reads CSVEYGADTQYF. The DNA for the CDR3 is TGCAGCGTTGAATATGGGGCGGATACGCAGTATTTT.

The CDR3 bases are TGTGCCATCAGTCCGGGACTAGTGACAGATACGCAGTATTTT. Its translation: CAISPGLVTDTQYF. The gene calls are TRBV10-3 and TRBJ2-3; the match to TRBD2 covers 8 bases. Germline V CDR1 and CDR2: ENHRY, SYGVKD. The V segment lost 5 bases and the J segment 3 bases; nucleotides outside the gene matches: 4. The CDR3 sequence is 14 residues long.

The V and J genes are TRBV6-2 or TRBV6-3 and TRBJ2-3; maybe TRBD2 (6 bases). V lost 2 bases and J lost 4, with 13 bases in between. In germline, CDR1 is MNHEY, CDR2 SVGEGT. The CDR3 spans 15 residues. The CDR3, as DNA: TGTGCCAGCAGTTACGCACTAGGGGACTCAGATACGCAGTATTTT. Encoded protein: CASSYALGDSDTQYF.

This clone was recorded only once. The rearrangement uses TRBV11-2 and TRBJ2-7; D may be TRBD2 (6 bases). This CDR3 is 14 amino acids long. Trimming left V 3 bases short and J 3 bases short, with 12 bases between. CDR1 and CDR2 (germline): SGHAT, FQNNGV. The DNA of the CDR3 is TGTGCCAGCAGCTTCCTGGGCGGGGACTACGAGCAGTACTTC. It is translated as CASSFLGGDYEQYF.

The chain joins TRBV18 to TRBJ1-2; tentative D call: TRBD1 (6 bases). The CDR3 is made up of 13 amino acids. Germline CDR1 reads KGHSH; CDR2 reads LQKENI. The V end lost 3 bases, the J end lost 4 bases, and 9 bases lay between the germline ends. The CDR3 coding sequence is TGTGCCAGCTCACCGGACAGCAGCTATGGCTACACCTTC. This encodes CASSPDSSYGYTF. The full variable domain, in which reference TRBV18 and TRBJ1-2 provide the parts outside the CDR3, is NAGVMQNPRHLVRRRGQEARLRCSPMKGHSHVYWYRQLPEEGLKFMVYLQKENIIDESGMPKERFSAEFPKEGPSILRIQQVVRGDSAAYFCASSPDSSYGYTFGSGTRLTVV.

V gene TRBV5-1 combines with J gene TRBJ2-7; 7 bases line up with TRBD1. This CDR3 spans 14 amino acids. The germline V gene encodes CDR1 SGHRS and CDR2 YFSETQ. Unmatched junction bases numbered 10, after V lost 4 bases and J lost 6 bases. This CDR3 is CASSTGEPPGEQYF. DNA of the CDR3: TGCGCCAGCAGCACAGGGGAGCCTCCCGGCGAGCAGTACTTC.

CDR3 amino acids: CASRGQGSYEQYF. The CDR3 DNA is TGTGCCAGCAGGGGACAGGGCTCCTACGAGCAGTACTTC. The V call is TRBV12-3 or TRBV12-4, the J call TRBJ2-7, with 9 bases identical to TRBD1. Trimming cost V 6 bases and J 0 bases; bases outside gene matches: 0. The CDR3 runs 13 residues.

This chain connects TRBV7-9 to TRBJ2-5; 9 bases fit TRBD2. CDR3 size: 13 residues. Losses at the gene ends were 8 bases for V and 4 bases for J; bases not matched to a gene: 5. Germline V gene lookup returns CDR1 SEHNR and CDR2 FQNEAQ (reference sequence). The CDR3 loop reads CASLKAGGETQYF. In DNA, the CDR3 is TGTGCCAGCTTAAAAGCGGGGGGAGAGACCCAGTACTTC.

CDR3 nucleotide sequence: TGTGCCAGCAGTTACTCTCAGGGGGCGATTCGAGAGACCCAGTACTTC. This gives the protein CASSYSQGAIRETQYF. The chain couples TRBV6-5 to TRBJ2-5; 8 nucleotides agree with TRBD1. CDR3 length equals 16 residues. From germline, CDR1 is MNHEY and CDR2 SVGAGI. The V and J ends lost 0 bases and 4 bases, in that order; junction bases with no gene match: 7.

This chain joins TRBV6-2 or TRBV6-3 and TRBJ1-1; 8 nucleotides match TRBD1. Trimming took 6 bases from V and 5 from J; bases not matched to a gene: 8. Germline V gene lookup returns CDR1 MNHEY and CDR2 SVGEGT. CDR3 length equals 14 residues. CDR3 sequence reads: CASRYRGGITEAFF. The CDR3 region has the DNA TGTGCCAGCAGGTACAGGGGGGGTATTACTGAAGCTTTCTTT.

This clone was counted once. The chain joins TRBV30 to TRBJ1-5, with D perhaps TRBD1 (5 bases). Looked up from germline, CDR1 is GTSNPN and CDR2 is SVGIG (reference sequence). Trimming pared 2 bases from V and 4 bases from J, leaving 9 bases between. CDR3 size: 13 residues. CDR3 loop: CAWSSGENQPQHF. The DNA for the CDR3 is TGTGCCTGGAGTTCGGGGGAAAATCAGCCCCAGCATTTT.

The V gene is TRBV19, the J gene TRBJ1-4; TRBD1 might be the D (6 bases). Germline CDR1 is LNHDA and CDR2 is SQIVND (reference sequence). The CDR3 contains 14 residues. Trimming pared 5 bases from V and 7 bases from J, leaving 14 bases between. The DNA for the CDR3 is TGTGCCAGTAGTTCACAGGGTGTTGGTGAAAAACTGTTTTTT. Protein: CASSSQGVGEKLFF.

The genes are TRBV7-2 and TRBJ1-4, with 9 bases lining up with TRBD1. The J segment lost 5 bases and the V segment lost 7 bases, leaving 5 bases of the junction unmatched. The CDR3 is made up of 14 amino acids. Germline V gives CDR1 SGHTA, CDR2 FQGNSA. The DNA for the CDR3 is TGTGCCAGCATGACCGGGACAGGGAATGAAAAACTGTTTTTT. Its protein is CASMTGTGNEKLFF.

The chain couples TRBV24-1 to TRBJ2-3, with D maybe TRBD1 (6 bases). The V gene's germline CDR1 is KGHDR and CDR2 SFDVKD. V was pared by 10 bases and J by 2 bases, with 18 bases between. CDR3 size: 15 residues. CDR3 sequence: CATTSLGGVTDTQYF. The CDR3, as DNA: TGTGCCACTACGAGTTTAGGGGGTGTCACAGATACGCAGTATTTT.

The V and J genes are TRBV6-5 and TRBJ2-7; the D gene is possibly TRBD2 (7 bases). Between the trimmed V and J ends, which lost 6 bases and 6 bases, there was a span of 15 bases. CDR3 length equals 13 residues. CDR1 is MNHEY, CDR2 SVGAGI, per germline. CDR3 nucleotide sequence: TGTGCCAGCAGCCGGGGGGCAGCGGCCGAGCAGTACTTC. Amino acids: CASSRGAAAEQYF.

This chain joins TRBV18 and TRBJ1-3; unclear D gene. Looked up from germline, CDR1 is KGHSH and CDR2 is LQKENI. V lost 3 bases and J lost 4, with 7 bases in between. This CDR3 has 13 amino acids. The CDR3, as DNA: TGTGCCAGCTCACCGGAGTACGGAAACACCATATATTTT. Its translation is CASSPEYGNTIYF.

The chain uses TRBV11-3 and TRBJ1-4; 8 bases agree with TRBD1. V trimming: 5 bases; J trimming: 10 bases; junction bases outside the gene matches: 12. The germline V gene encodes CDR1 SGHNT and CDR2 YENEEA. There are 15 residues in the CDR3. This chain's CDR3 is CASSPPAGGEGKLFF. CDR3 DNA: TGTGCCAGCAGCCCCCCCGCAGGGGGCGAGGGAAAACTGTTTTTT.

This rearrangement joins TRBV30 to TRBJ1-1; D is undetermined. Germline CDR1 reads GTSNPN; CDR2 reads SVGIG (reference sequence). The CDR3 runs 11 residues. Trimming took off 4 bases at V and 11 bases at J, with 14 bases between the two ends. The CDR3 loop is CAWKRSVSAFF. Written as DNA, the CDR3 is TGTGCCTGGAAGAGGAGCGTGAGTGCTTTCTTT.

This chain connects TRBV29-1 to TRBJ1-2, with 9 nucleotides matching TRBD1. CDR3 length equals 13 residues. The V gene end was trimmed by 6 bases and the J gene end by 2 bases; junction bases not matched to a gene: 4. Germline assignment: CDR1 SQVTM and CDR2 ANQGSEA. DNA for the CDR3: TGCAGCGTGACCGGGACAGGGAACTATGGCTACACCTTC. Residues: CSVTGTGNYGYTF.

V and J are TRBV28 and TRBJ1-1, with D unresolved. This CDR3 is built from 12 residues. V dropped 3 bases and J dropped 10 bases, with 12 bases sitting between them. Germline lookup yields CDR1 MDHEN and CDR2 SYDVKM. Here the CDR3 reads CASSFLGDGAFF. The CDR3 coding sequence is TGTGCCAGCAGTTTTCTCGGAGATGGAGCTTTCTTT.

The chain uses TRBV3-1 (or the pseudogene TRBV3-2) and TRBJ2-2; tentative D call: TRBD1 (6 bases). The V end lost 0 bases, the J end lost 7 bases, and 6 bases lay between the germline ends. This CDR3 has 13 residues. Germline V lookup: CDR1 LGHDT, CDR2 YNNKEL (reference sequence). The CDR3 DNA is TGTGCCAGCAGCCAAGAACAGGGCGGGGAGCTGTTTTTT. Amino acid sequence: CASSQEQGGELFF.